The clone carrying this T cell receptor beta chain came up a few times. The antigen is unknown. This sample was included in a study of identical twins. Notes on the study in general: Researchers caution that invariant MAIT and iNKT cells could partly confound zero-insertion analyses. Out-of-frame alpha sequences that twins shared showed excess low generation probability.

V shed 6 bases, J shed 2 bases, and the junction held 10 bases outside the gene matches. The CDR3 consists of 15 residues. Germline-derived CDR1 and CDR2 are DFQATT and SNEGSKA (reference sequence). TCRdb reprocessed the 5' RACE reads with MiXCR, giving one entry per CDR3 protein. The sample contains around 240,000 distinct CDR3 sequences, 10% to 13% of which appear only once. V and J are TRBV20-1 and TRBJ2-3; 8 nucleotides match TRBD2. This receptor was identified in a man aged 50-60 years in good health. Sequencing was done on a sample of memory T cells sorted from blood. The CDR3, as DNA: TGCAGTGCCCTGAAAGTAGCGGGGTTCACAGATACGCAGTATTTT. Translation gives CSALKVAGFTDTQYF.